This T cell receptor beta chain was sequenced in a study of T cell responses to AZD1222 COVID-19 vaccine. Study results and limitations: Clonal diversity was possibly underestimated, and the donors were mostly white British, with more females.

Concerning this clone: Its target is unknown.

Sequencing was performed with immunoSEQ multiplex PCR; in TCRdb, only in-frame clones are kept and a portion is missing. The data hold 140,000 to 150,000 clones, with approximately 91% observed a single time. Trimming took off 3 bases at V and 2 bases at J, with 9 bases between the two ends. The CDR3 spans 13 residues. Germline CDR1 reads DFQATT; CDR2 reads SNEGSKA (reference sequence). The source was peripheral blood, collected 28 days after the second AZD1222 dose. V is TRBV20-1 and J is TRBJ2-3, with TRBD2 as a possible D gene (5 bases). The clonotype was recovered from an adult who received the AZD1222 COVID-19 vaccine. This CDR3 is CSASRENTDTQYF. CDR3 coding DNA: TGCAGTGCTAGTAGGGAGAACACAGATACGCAGTATTTT.